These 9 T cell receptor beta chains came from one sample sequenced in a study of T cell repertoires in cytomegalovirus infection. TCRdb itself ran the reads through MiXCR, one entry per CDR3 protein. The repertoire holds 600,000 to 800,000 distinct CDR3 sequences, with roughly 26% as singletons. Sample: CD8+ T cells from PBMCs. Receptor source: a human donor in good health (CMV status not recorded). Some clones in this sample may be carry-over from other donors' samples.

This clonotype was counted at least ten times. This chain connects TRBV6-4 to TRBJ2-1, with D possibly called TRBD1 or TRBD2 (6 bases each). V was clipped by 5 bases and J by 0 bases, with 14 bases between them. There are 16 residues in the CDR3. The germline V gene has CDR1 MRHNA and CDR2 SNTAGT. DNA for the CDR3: TGTGCCAGCAGTTTCTTCGGGGGCCGCTCCTACAATGAGCAGTTCTTC. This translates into CASSFFGGRSYNEQFF.

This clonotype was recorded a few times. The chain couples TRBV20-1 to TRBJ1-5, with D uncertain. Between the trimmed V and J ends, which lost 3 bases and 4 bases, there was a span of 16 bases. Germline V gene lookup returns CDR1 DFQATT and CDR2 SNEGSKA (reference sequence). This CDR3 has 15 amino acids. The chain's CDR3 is CSASSRTGINQPQHF. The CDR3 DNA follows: TGCAGTGCTAGCTCTCGTACGGGGATAAATCAGCCCCAGCATTTT.

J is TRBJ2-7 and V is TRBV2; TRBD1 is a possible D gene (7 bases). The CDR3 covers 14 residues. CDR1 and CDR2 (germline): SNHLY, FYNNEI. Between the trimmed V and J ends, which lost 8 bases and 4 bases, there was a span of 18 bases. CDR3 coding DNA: TGTGCCAGCGAGGGAAGGCAGGGGGGTTACGAGCAGTACGTC. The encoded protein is CASEGRQGGYEQYV.

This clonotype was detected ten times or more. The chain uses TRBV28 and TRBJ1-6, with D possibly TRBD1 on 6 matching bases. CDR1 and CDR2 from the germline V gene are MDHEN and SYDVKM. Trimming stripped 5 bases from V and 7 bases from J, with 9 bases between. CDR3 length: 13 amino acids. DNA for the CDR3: TGTGCCAGCAGTCCCACAGGGAATTCACCCCTCCACTTT. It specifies CASSPTGNSPLHF.

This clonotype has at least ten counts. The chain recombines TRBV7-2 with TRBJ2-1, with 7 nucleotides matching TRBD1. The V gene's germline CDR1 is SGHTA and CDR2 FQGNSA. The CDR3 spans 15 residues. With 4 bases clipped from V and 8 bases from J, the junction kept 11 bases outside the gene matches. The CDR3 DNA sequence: TGTGCCAGCAGCTGGGGACAGAGATTGCTCGATGAGCAGTTCTTC. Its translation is CASSWGQRLLDEQFF.

CDR3 amino acids: CASSFGCSGTDTQYF. In DNA, the CDR3 is TGTGCCAGCAGTTTCGGCTGCTCGGGGACAGATACGCAGTATTTT. The chain uses TRBV12-3 or TRBV12-4 and TRBJ2-3, with D perhaps TRBD2 (5 bases). This CDR3 region has 15 residues. V lost 3 bases and J lost 3, with 13 bases in between.

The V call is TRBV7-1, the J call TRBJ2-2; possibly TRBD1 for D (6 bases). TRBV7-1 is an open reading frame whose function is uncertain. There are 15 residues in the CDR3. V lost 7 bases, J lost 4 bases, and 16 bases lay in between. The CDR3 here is CASTYRAGTTGELFF. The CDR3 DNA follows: TGTGCCAGCACCTACAGGGCAGGGACCACCGGGGAGCTGTTTTTT.

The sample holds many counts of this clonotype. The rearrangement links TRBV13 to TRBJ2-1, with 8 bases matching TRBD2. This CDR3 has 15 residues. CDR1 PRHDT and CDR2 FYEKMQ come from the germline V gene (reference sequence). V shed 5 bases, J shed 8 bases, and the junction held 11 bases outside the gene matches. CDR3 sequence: CASSPGASGPYEQFF. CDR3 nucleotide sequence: TGTGCCAGCAGCCCCGGTGCTAGCGGGCCCTATGAGCAGTTCTTC.

CDR3: CASGFLTGELFF. The CDR3 DNA sequence: TGTGCTAGTGGTTTCCTCACCGGGGAGCTGTTTTTT. The chain is built from TRBV12-5 and TRBJ2-2; D call uncertain. Per germline, CDR1 LGHNT and CDR2 FRNRAP. V was shortened by 3 bases and J by 4 bases, with 3 bases between the two germline ends. The CDR3 loop spans 12 amino acids.